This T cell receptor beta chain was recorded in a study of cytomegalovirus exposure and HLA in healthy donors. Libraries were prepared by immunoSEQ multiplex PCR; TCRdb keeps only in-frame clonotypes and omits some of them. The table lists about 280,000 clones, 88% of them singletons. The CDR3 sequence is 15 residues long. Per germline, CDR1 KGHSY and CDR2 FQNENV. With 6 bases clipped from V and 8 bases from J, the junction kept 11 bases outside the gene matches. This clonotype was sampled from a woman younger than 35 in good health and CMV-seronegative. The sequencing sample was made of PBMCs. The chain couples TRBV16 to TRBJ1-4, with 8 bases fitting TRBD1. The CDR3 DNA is TGTGCCAGCAGTGCCTTCGGACAGGGAGGGGAAAAACTGTTTTTT. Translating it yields CASSAFGQGGEKLFF.